This TCR beta chain came from a study of blood T cell repertoires in COVID-19. Using immunoSEQ multiplex PCR, the repertoire was profiled, and TCRdb retains in-frame clones only, with some absent. The top ten hold roughly 1.9% of the sample, which has some 160,000 clones, about 83% seen once. The CDR3 runs 13 residues. Germline CDR1 is MNHEY and CDR2 is SVGEGT. Trimming removed 5 bases at V and 1 base at J, with 8 bases between. The sample taken for sequencing was peripheral blood. This receptor was obtained from a woman of 80 years or more with acute or convalescent COVID-19. This rearrangement joins TRBV6-2 or TRBV6-3 to TRBJ1-1, with D uncertain. CDR3 DNA: TGTGCCAGCAGTCTATTTCGGAACACTGAAGCTTTCTTT. Encoded protein: CASSLFRNTEAFF.